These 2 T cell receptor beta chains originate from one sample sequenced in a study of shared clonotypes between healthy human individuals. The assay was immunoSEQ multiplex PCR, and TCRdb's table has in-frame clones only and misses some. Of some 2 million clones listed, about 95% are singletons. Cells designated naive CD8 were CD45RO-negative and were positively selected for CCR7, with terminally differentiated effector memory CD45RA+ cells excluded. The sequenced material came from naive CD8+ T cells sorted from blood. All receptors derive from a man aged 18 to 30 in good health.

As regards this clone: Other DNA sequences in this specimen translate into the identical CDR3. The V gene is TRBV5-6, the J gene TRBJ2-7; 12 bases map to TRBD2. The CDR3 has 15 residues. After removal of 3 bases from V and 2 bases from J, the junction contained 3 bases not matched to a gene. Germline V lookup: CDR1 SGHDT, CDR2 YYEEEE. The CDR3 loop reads CASSWGTSGPYEQYF. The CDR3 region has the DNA TGTGCCAGCAGCTGGGGGACTAGCGGGCCCTACGAGCAGTACTTC.

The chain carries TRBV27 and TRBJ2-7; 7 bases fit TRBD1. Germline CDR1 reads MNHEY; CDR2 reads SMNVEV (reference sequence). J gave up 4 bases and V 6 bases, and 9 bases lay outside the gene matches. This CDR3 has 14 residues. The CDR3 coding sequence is TGTGCCAGCAGGGTACAGGGGCGTGGGTACGAGCAGTACTTC. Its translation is CASRVQGRGYEQYF.